This T cell receptor beta chain is from a study of Ad26.COV2.S vaccination and SARS-CoV-2 variants. Treatment: some 19 received Ad26.COV2.S at low or high dose, single or two shots; about 5 received placebo; per-sample allocation not given. The samples were gathered on day 63 after the first injection of vaccine or placebo. The CDR3 runs 15 residues. The germline V gene encodes CDR1 SGHVS and CDR2 FQNEAQ. Trimming shortened V by 5 bases and J by 2 bases, and 13 bases separated the two germline ends. The protocol was immunoSEQ multiplex PCR, while the TCRdb copy is restricted to in-frame clones and leaves out a portion. The sample holds around 320,000 clones, approximately 86% seen once.

The source material was peripheral blood, sampled in a trial of Ad26.COV2.S vaccine versus placebo. The TCR sequence derives from a person between 18 and 65 years old who received the Ad26.COV2.S COVID-19 vaccine or a placebo. The V and J genes are TRBV7-8 and TRBJ1-5; D might be TRBD1 (6 bases). The DNA for the CDR3 is TGTGCCAGCAGCACCTACAGGGTACGCAATCAGCCCCAGCATTTT. Its protein product is CASSTYRVRNQPQHF.